A selection of T cell receptor beta chains follows, all from one sample in a study of cytomegalovirus exposure and HLA in healthy donors. The table came from immunoSEQ multiplex PCR; TCRdb's copy has only in-frame clones and leaves some out. Of some 120,000 clones in the sample, around four fifths were seen once. Sequencing was performed on PBMCs. These receptors originate from a human donor in good health. Both conserved end residues are part of each CDR3. The D gene is left open where the match is weak. Clone size is given for some rows only: seen once, a few or many times, or a class if the clone is expanded.

clone_size	v_call	j_call	d_call	cdr3_nt	cdr3_aa
once	TRBV7-9	TRBJ2-6	NA	TGTGCCAGCAGCTTCAACTCTGGGGCCAACGTCCTGACTTTC	CASSFNSGANVLTF
NA	TRBV27	TRBJ2-1	NA	TGTGCCAGCAGTTTATTCCCGTCCGAGCAGTTCTTC	CASSLFPSEQFF
NA	TRBV6-5	TRBJ2-1	TRBD2	TGTGCCAGCAGCTTATCCCCGACTAGCCGGGATGAGCAGTTCTTC	CASSLSPTSRDEQFF
once	TRBV19	TRBJ2-3	NA	TGTGCCAGTAGTATATCCGGGAGCAGTGACACAGATACGCAGTATTTT	CASSISGSSDTDTQYF
once	TRBV6-4	TRBJ2-1	TRBD2	TGTGCCAGCAGCGCGGCGAGCGGGGGGCCTCCGTTCTTC	CASSAASGGPPFF
NA	TRBV7-9	TRBJ2-3	TRBD1	TGTGCCAGCAGCCCGACAGGGGACAGGGGGGATACGCAGTATTTT	CASSPTGDRGDTQYF
NA	TRBV7-9	TRBJ1-1	NA	TGTGCCAGCAGCTCCCTACAGGGATTCGCTGAAGCTTTCTTT	CASSSLQGFAEAFF
NA	TRBV7-2	TRBJ2-5	NA	TGTGCCAGCAGCTTAAAGCTAGGCGATCAAGAGACCCAGTACTTC	CASSLKLGDQETQYF
once	TRBV2	TRBJ1-6	TRBD1	TGTGCCAGCGACCGGGACAGGAATAATTCACCCCTCCACTTT	CASDRDRNNSPLHF
NA	TRBV19	TRBJ1-2	TRBD1	TGTGCCACCAAGGACAGGGAAGTTAACTATGGCTACACCTTC	CATKDREVNYGYTF
few	TRBV4-2	TRBJ2-4	TRBD2	TGTGCCAGCAGCCAAGGACTAGCGGGGGCGAAGGAAAACATTCAGTACTTC	CASSQGLAGAKENIQYF
NA	TRBV18	TRBJ1-2	NA	TGTGCCAGCTCACCGTCCCCAGGACAGCTTAACTATGGCTACACCTTC	CASSPSPGQLNYGYTF
NA	TRBV27	TRBJ2-3	NA	TGTGCCAGCAGAATTACAGAATACACAGATACGCAGTATTTT	CASRITEYTDTQYF
NA	TRBV19	TRBJ2-3	TRBD2	TGTGCCAGTAGCCAATTCGGGGCTAGCGGGAGATCTAGCACAGATACGCAGTATTTT	CASSQFGASGRSSTDTQYF
NA	TRBV4-1	TRBJ2-7	NA	TGCGCCAGCAGCCAAGAAAATTTTTTAGGCAGGACTACCTACGAGCAGTACTTC	CASSQENFLGRTTYEQYF
NA	TRBV25-1	TRBJ1-6	NA	TGTGCCACAGCTGGGGGGGTTGATAATTCACCCCTCCACTTT	CATAGGVDNSPLHF
NA	TRBV6-1	TRBJ1-2	TRBD1	TGTGCCAGCAGTGAATCGGGACAGGCCTTATATGGCTACACCTTC	CASSESGQALYGYTF
NA	TRBV4-2	TRBJ1-2	NA	TGTGCCAGCAGCCTACTCGGGTCTCGGGTATTTGAGGGCCCAGGGGATCTCTATGGCTACACCTTC	CASSLLGSRVFEGPGDLYGYTF
NA	TRBV5-1	TRBJ1-6	TRBD1	TGCGCCAGCAGCTTGTTGGACAGGGGGCGATCGGCGAATTCACCCCTCCACTTT	CASSLLDRGRSANSPLHF
NA	TRBV5-1	TRBJ2-2	TRBD2	TGCGCCAGCAGCGGCGGGACTAGCGGGGGTAGAAACACCGGGGAGCTGTTTTTT	CASSGGTSGGRNTGELFF
NA	TRBV5-1	TRBJ1-5	NA	TGCGCCAGCAGCTTGGGGCTGTCAAATCAGCCCCAGCATTTT	CASSLGLSNQPQHF
NA	TRBV7-9	TRBJ2-1	TRBD2	TGTGCCAGCTGGCCGGGACTAGCGGGGGGTGTCTCCTACAATGAGCAGTTCTTC	CASWPGLAGGVSYNEQFF
NA	TRBV6-6	TRBJ2-7	NA	TGTGCCAGCAGTTATGTAGGGGGAGACGAGCAGTACTTC	CASSYVGGDEQYF
NA	TRBV6-1	TRBJ2-7	TRBD2	TGTGCCAGCAGCGCCTATCTAGCGGGGAGTGAGCAGTACTTC	CASSAYLAGSEQYF
NA	TRBV4-2	TRBJ1-2	NA	TGTGCCAGCAGCCAAGAACTTCGACAGGACTATGGCTACACCTTC	CASSQELRQDYGYTF
NA	TRBV5-4	TRBJ2-5	TRBD2	TGTGCCAGCAGCTTGGGTGTCGGGGGGGCCGAGGAGACCCAGTACTTC	CASSLGVGGAEETQYF
NA	TRBV11-2	TRBJ2-1	TRBD2	TGTGCCAGCAGCTTAGAAGGACTAGCGGGGTACAATGAGCAGTTCTTC	CASSLEGLAGYNEQFF
few	TRBV10-3	TRBJ1-4	NA	TGTGCCATCAGTGACCCGGACAGAGAAGAAAAACTGTTTTTT	CAISDPDREEKLFF